The clone carrying this T cell receptor beta chain was detected a few times. The repertoire was sequenced with immunoSEQ multiplex PCR; TCRdb's copy has only in-frame clones and lacks some. The sample holds 700,000 or so clones, approximately 85% seen once. These data belong to a study of shared T cell receptors in the human thymus. V shed 4 bases, J shed 5 bases, and the junction held 9 bases outside the gene matches. This CDR3 comprises 16 residues. CDR1 and CDR2 (germline): SGHDT, YYEEEE. These same records also appear under a second study, on human thymus T cells. This second report adds: Donors were healthy Finnish infants having corrective surgery for congenital heart defects. Resections removed during corrective heart surgery provided the thymus tissue used.

Sequenced input: thymocytes. The J gene is TRBJ2-3, the V gene TRBV5-6; 11 nucleotides match TRBD1. The clonotype was recovered from a girl less than two years old with a congenital heart defect. Written as DNA, the CDR3 is TGTGCCAGCAGCCTCCACCGGGACAGGGGGGGAGATACGCAGTATTTT. Protein product: CASSLHRDRGGDTQYF.